A selection of T cell receptor beta chains follows, all from one sample in a study of cytomegalovirus exposure and HLA in healthy donors. Clones were read by immunoSEQ multiplex PCR, and TCRdb kept only the in-frame ones, dropping some. There are approximately 100,000 clones in the sample; 70% to 80% occur only once, and 15% to 20% lies in the top ten. Sequenced sample: PBMCs. The origin of the receptors is a man aged 60 to 75 in good health and CMV-seropositive. The CDR3 runs from the conserved cysteine through the conserved F or W. The D gene is left open where the match is weak. Where a row states a size, it is once, few, many or the class of an expanded clone; other rows omit it.

D | size | J | V | DNA | CDR3
NA | NA | TRBJ1-5 | TRBV7-8 | TGTGCCAGCAGCCCTACAGGTCCCCATCAGCCCCAGCATTTT | CASSPTGPHQPQHF
NA | NA | TRBJ2-3 | TRBV7-9 | TGTGCCAGCAGCTTAGGGGAACTAGCCCACACAGATACGCAGTATTTT | CASSLGELAHTDTQYF
TRBD2 | once | TRBJ2-5 | TRBV5-4 | TGTGCCAGCAGAACTAGCGGGGGTACCCAAGAGACCCAGTACTTC | CASRTSGGTQETQYF
TRBD1 | NA | TRBJ2-2 | TRBV5-4 | TGTGCCAGCGGGACAGGGGGGCGGTCCGGGGAGCTGTTTTTT | CASGTGGRSGELFF
NA | NA | TRBJ1-3 | TRBV2 | TGTGCCAGCAAGATACAGGGAGCTGGAAACACCATATATTTT | CASKIQGAGNTIYF
NA | once | TRBJ1-2 | TRBV7-9 | TGTGCCAGCAGCTTAGATATAGGGGGAGCTAACTATGGCTACACCTTC | CASSLDIGGANYGYTF
NA | NA | TRBJ2-3 | TRBV5-1 | TGCGCCAGCAGCGGGGCGCGCACAGATACGCAGTATTTT | CASSGARTDTQYF
NA | NA | TRBJ2-2 | TRBV6-4 | TGTGCCAGCAGTGCAGAACATACGTCCACCGGGGAGCTGTTTTTT | CASSAEHTSTGELFF
NA | NA | TRBJ2-5 | TRBV7-8 | TGTGCCAGCAGCTTAGGGGCAGGTTCTGAAGAGACCCAGTACTTC | CASSLGAGSEETQYF
TRBD1 | NA | TRBJ2-2 | TRBV9 | TGTGCCAGCAGCTCAGGGACAGGGGGCAACGGGGAGCTGTTTTTT | CASSSGTGGNGELFF
TRBD1 | NA | TRBJ1-2 | TRBV6-1 | TGTGCCAGCAAGGGACAGGGAGGCGGCTACACCTTC | CASKGQGGGYTF
NA | NA | TRBJ1-4 | TRBV6-1 | TGTGCCAGCAGTGAGAGAGGGGAAAAACTGTTTTTT | CASSERGEKLFF
NA | NA | TRBJ2-7 | TRBV11-2 | TGTGCCAGCAGCCCACAGGGCCAGGGGCGGCAGTACTTC | CASSPQGQGRQYF
NA | NA | TRBJ2-3 | TRBV18 | TGTGCCAGCTCACCTCAGGGTACAGATACGCAGTATTTT | CASSPQGTDTQYF
NA | once | TRBJ2-7 | TRBV4-1 | TGCGCCAGCAGCCTGGGGCCTACAACTTCCTACGAGCAGTACTTC | CASSLGPTTSYEQYF
NA | few | TRBJ1-1 | TRBV7-2 | TGTGCCAGCAGCTTAGGAGTAACGACTGAAGCTTTCTTT | CASSLGVTTEAFF
TRBD2 | many | TRBJ2-1 | TRBV5-4 | TGTGCCAGCAGCTTTGGGACTAGCAGAAACAATGAGCAGTTCTTC | CASSFGTSRNNEQFF
TRBD2 | NA | TRBJ2-7 | TRBV6-4 | TGTGCCAGCAGTGCCTCGGGGGGGCACAAGCAGTACTTC | CASSASGGHKQYF
NA | few | TRBJ2-3 | TRBV5-4 | TGTGCCAGCAGCTTGAATTTTGTACTAGATACGCAGTATTTT | CASSLNFVLDTQYF
NA | NA | TRBJ1-5 | TRBV4-3 | TGCGCCAGCAGCCAAGAAATGAGTCAGCCCCAGCATTTT | CASSQEMSQPQHF
NA | NA | TRBJ2-4 | TRBV4-2 | TGTGCCAGCAGCCAAGATGCGCAGGGTGATGCCAAAAACATTCAGTACTTC | CASSQDAQGDAKNIQYF
NA | NA | TRBJ1-5 | TRBV9 | TGTGCCAGCAGCGTAGGCTGGAGCGATCAGCCCCAGCATTTT | CASSVGWSDQPQHF
NA | NA | TRBJ2-3 | TRBV11-1 | TGTGCCAGCAGCTTAAGGGTGACTAGTCTCGCAGATACGCAGTATTTT | CASSLRVTSLADTQYF
TRBD1 | few | TRBJ1-5 | TRBV10-2 | TGCGCCAGCAGTGAGGGACAGGGGGACAATCAGCCCCAGCATTTT | CASSEGQGDNQPQHF
NA | NA | TRBJ1-1 | TRBV18 | TGTGCCAGCTCACCAGGGCCTCACGGAGGGAACACTGAAGCTTTCTTT | CASSPGPHGGNTEAFF